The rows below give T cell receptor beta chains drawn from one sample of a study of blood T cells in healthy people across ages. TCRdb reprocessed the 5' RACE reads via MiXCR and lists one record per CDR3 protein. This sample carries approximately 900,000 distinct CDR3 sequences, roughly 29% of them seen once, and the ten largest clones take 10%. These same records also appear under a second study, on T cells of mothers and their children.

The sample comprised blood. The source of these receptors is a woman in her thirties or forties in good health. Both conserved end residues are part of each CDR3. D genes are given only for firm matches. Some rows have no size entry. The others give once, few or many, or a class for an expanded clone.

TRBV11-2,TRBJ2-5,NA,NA,CASSSNRVPRPQETQYF,TGTGCCAGCAGCAGTAACAGGGTCCCCCGACCCCAAGAGACCCAGTACTTC
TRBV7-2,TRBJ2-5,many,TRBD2,CASSTRTSGGAETQYF,TGTGCCAGCAGCACCCGGACTAGCGGGGGGGCAGAGACCCAGTACTTC
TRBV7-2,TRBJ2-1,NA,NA,CASSSFGAGSPYNGQFF,TGTGCCAGCAGCTCCTTCGGGGCAGGGTCCCCCTACAATGGGCAGTTCTTC
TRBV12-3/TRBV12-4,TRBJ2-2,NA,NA,CASSLGTEGNTGELFF,TGTGCCAGCAGTTTAGGGACAGAGGGGAACACCGGGGAGCTGTTTTTT
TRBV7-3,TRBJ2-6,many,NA,CASSLRGRQGTPSGANVLTF,TGTGCCAGCAGCTTAAGGGGCCGGCAGGGGACCCCCTCTGGGGCCAACGTCCTGACTTTC
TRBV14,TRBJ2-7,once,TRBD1,CASSPIHGQGAKYEQYF,TGTGCCAGCAGTCCGATACATGGACAGGGGGCGAAGTACGAGCAGTACTTC
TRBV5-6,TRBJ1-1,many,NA,CASSLWQGRYTEAFF,TGTGCCAGCAGCTTATGGCAGGGGAGATACACTGAAGCTTTCTTT
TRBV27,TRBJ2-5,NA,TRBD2,CASGTSVQETQYF,TGTGCCAGCGGGACTAGCGTACAAGAGACCCAGTACTTC
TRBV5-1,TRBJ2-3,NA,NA,CASSSVTDSRTQYF,TGCGCCAGCAGCTCCGTGACAGACTCTCGTACGCAGTATTTT
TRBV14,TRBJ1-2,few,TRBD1,CASRQTGYGYTF,TGTGCCAGCAGGCAGACAGGGTACGGCTACACCTTC
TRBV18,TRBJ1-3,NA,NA,CASSPPVGNTIYF,TGTGCCAGCTCACCACCGGTTGGAAACACCATATATTTT
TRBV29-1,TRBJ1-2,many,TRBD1,CSVDPLGQGGFYGYTF,TGCAGCGTTGACCCCCTGGGACAGGGAGGTTTTTATGGCTACACCTTC
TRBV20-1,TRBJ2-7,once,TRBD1,CSAKHLTGEYEQYF,TGCAGTGCTAAACACCTCACAGGGGAGTACGAGCAGTACTTC
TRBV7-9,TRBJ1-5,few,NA,CASSSTEGVNQPQHF,TGTGCCAGCAGCTCCACAGAGGGGGTTAATCAGCCCCAGCATTTT
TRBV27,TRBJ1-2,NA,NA,CASSLSRRQGIYGYTF,TGTGCCAGCAGTTTATCCCGCCGGCAGGGGATCTATGGCTACACCTTC
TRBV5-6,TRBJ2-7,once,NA,CASSLERGGKDEQYF,TGTGCCAGCAGCTTGGAACGAGGAGGGAAGGACGAGCAGTACTTC
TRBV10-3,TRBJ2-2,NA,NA,CAISPTSLNTGELFF,TGTGCCATCAGTCCTACTAGCCTGAACACCGGGGAGCTGTTTTTT
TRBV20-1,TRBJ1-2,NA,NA,CSGKESYGYTF,TGCAGTGGTAAGGAGTCCTATGGCTACACCTTC
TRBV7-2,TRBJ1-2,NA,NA,CASSLTGVPQGGYTF,TGTGCCAGCAGCTTAACCGGTGTCCCCCAGGGCGGCTACACCTTC
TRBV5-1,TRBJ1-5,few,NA,CASSLGGMNNQPQHF,TGCGCCAGCAGCTTGGGGGGCATGAACAATCAGCCCCAGCATTTT
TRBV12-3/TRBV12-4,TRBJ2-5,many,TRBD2,CASSLSGGETQYF,TGTGCCAGCAGTTTATCGGGGGGGGAGACCCAGTACTTC
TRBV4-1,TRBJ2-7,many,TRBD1,CASSQGAEGQGGYEQYF,TGCGCCAGCAGCCAAGGGGCCGAAGGACAGGGGGGCTACGAGCAGTACTTC
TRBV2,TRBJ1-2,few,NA,CASSEARRNYGYTF,TGTGCCAGCAGTGAAGCACGGCGGAACTATGGCTACACCTTC
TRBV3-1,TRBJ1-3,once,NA,CASSQEPARGNTIYF,TGTGCCAGCAGCCAAGAGCCGGCGCGTGGAAACACCATATATTTT
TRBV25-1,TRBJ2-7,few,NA,CASSGSREYEQYF,TGTGCCAGCAGTGGTAGCAGGGAGTACGAGCAGTACTTC
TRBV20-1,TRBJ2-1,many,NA,CSARELLTGLTYNEQFF,TGCAGTGCTAGAGAACTCCTTACAGGGCTAACCTACAATGAGCAGTTCTTC